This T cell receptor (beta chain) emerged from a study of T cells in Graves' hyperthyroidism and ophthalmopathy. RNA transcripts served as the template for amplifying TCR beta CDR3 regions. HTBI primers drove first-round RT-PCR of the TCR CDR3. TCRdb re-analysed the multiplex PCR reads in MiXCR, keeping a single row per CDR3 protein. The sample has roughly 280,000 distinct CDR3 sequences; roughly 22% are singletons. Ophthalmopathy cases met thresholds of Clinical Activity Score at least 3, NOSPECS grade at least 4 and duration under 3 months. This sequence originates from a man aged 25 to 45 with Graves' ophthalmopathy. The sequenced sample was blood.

The CDR3 here is CASSQDQLREPTYEQYF. The CDR3 nucleotides are TGTGCCAGCAGCCAAGATCAATTACGGGAACCGACCTACGAGCAGTACTTC. This chain uses TRBV4-2 with TRBJ2-7; possible D gene TRBD2, 5 bases. Per germline, CDR1 LGHNA and CDR2 YNFKEQ. This CDR3 is 17 amino acids long. V was cut by 0 bases and J by 2 bases, with 17 bases left in between.